Each of the 9 T cell receptor beta chains below was sequenced from the same sample in a study of cytomegalovirus exposure and HLA in healthy donors. PCR was performed using 60 Vbeta and 13 Jbeta primers. Assay: immunoSEQ multiplex PCR; the TCRdb copy retains only in-frame clones and omits some. The profile shows approximately 210,000 clones, 70% to 80% of them singletons. The material sequenced was PBMCs. The origin of the receptors is a male donor in good health and CMV-seropositive.

The chain carries TRBV11-3 and TRBJ2-1, with 9 bases matching TRBD1. Germline V gives CDR1 SGHNT, CDR2 YENEEA. Trimming removed 4 bases from V and 6 bases from J; junction bases left unmatched: 7. The CDR3 consists of 15 residues. This CDR3 is CASSSGQGKINEQFF. The CDR3 nucleotides read TGTGCCAGCAGCTCTGGACAGGGGAAAATCAATGAGCAGTTCTTC.

J is TRBJ1-2 and V is TRBV12-5, with D possibly being TRBD1 (5 bases). From germline, CDR1 is LGHNT and CDR2 FRNRAP. The germline V and J ends were trimmed by 7 bases and 7 bases, with 19 bases remaining between them. The CDR3 loop spans 14 amino acids. The CDR3 spells CASATTTGEGGYTF. CDR3 DNA sequence: TGTGCTAGTGCCACTACTACGGGGGAAGGTGGCTACACCTTC.

The chain uses TRBV2 and TRBJ2-1; a weak D match, TRBD2 (6 bases). The germline V and J ends were trimmed by 11 bases and 4 bases, with 21 bases remaining between them. Germline V gives CDR1 SNHLY, CDR2 FYNNEI. This CDR3 region has 15 residues. The CDR3 sequence: CAGTSRDSLYNEQFF. Written as DNA, the CDR3 is TGTGCCGGCACGAGCCGGGACTCGCTATACAATGAGCAGTTCTTC.

This clone was observed a single time. The CDR3: CASSEKGQGAYEQYF. In DNA, the CDR3 is TGTGCCAGCAGCGAGAAGGGACAGGGGGCCTACGAGCAGTACTTC. The chain couples TRBV7-9 to TRBJ2-7, with 11 positions matching TRBD1. Unmatched junction bases numbered 5, after V lost 5 bases and J lost 2 bases. This CDR3 has 15 residues. Per germline, CDR1 SEHNR and CDR2 FQNEAQ (reference sequence).

This clone occurred a few times. The chain carries TRBV15 and TRBJ1-5; D is perhaps TRBD1 (5 bases). The CDR3 length is 15 residues. Germline V gene data show CDR1 as LNHNV and CDR2 as YYDKDF (reference sequence). Trimming removed 0 bases from V and 2 bases from J, with 8 bases in between. The CDR3 reads CATSRDRAGNQPQHF. In DNA, the CDR3 is TGTGCCACCAGCAGAGACAGGGCAGGCAATCAGCCCCAGCATTTT.

The genes are TRBV27 and TRBJ2-3; 12 nucleotides match TRBD2. CDR3 size: 17 residues. The V gene's germline CDR1 is MNHEY and CDR2 SMNVEV (reference sequence). V was pared by 4 bases and J by 2 bases, with 7 bases of the junction left unmatched. CDR3 nucleotide sequence: TGTGCCAGCAGTTCCGGGACTAGCGGGTGGGTCACAGATACGCAGTATTTT. This gives the protein CASSSGTSGWVTDTQYF.

J is TRBJ2-1 and V is TRBV7-2, with 7 bases that match TRBD1. The ends lost 1 base at V and 0 bases at J; junction bases unmatched: 9. Germline loops: CDR1 SGHTA, CDR2 FQGNSA. The CDR3 sequence is 18 residues long. CDR3 DNA sequence: TGTGCCAGCAGCTTAGACGAAAACAGGGGAAGCTCCTACAATGAGCAGTTCTTC. It is translated as CASSLDENRGSSYNEQFF.

To note about this clone: Other DNA sequences in this sample translate to the same CDR3. This sequence joins TRBV15 and TRBJ2-5; D is unclear. Per germline, CDR1 LNHNV and CDR2 YYDKDF (reference sequence). Trimming shortened V by 0 bases and J by 5 bases, and 4 bases separated the two germline ends. The CDR3 sequence is 12 residues long. The CDR3 DNA follows: TGTGCCACCAGCAGAGATATCGAGACCCAGTACTTC. Protein product: CATSRDIETQYF.

This clone has more than one count but fewer than ten. This chain connects TRBV4-2 to TRBJ1-1; the D gene is possibly TRBD1 (5 bases). Trimming pared 2 bases from V and 1 base from J, leaving 5 bases between. The germline V gene encodes CDR1 LGHNA and CDR2 YNFKEQ. The CDR3 totals 13 residues. CDR3: CASSQRGNTEAFF. The CDR3 nucleotides read TGTGCCAGCAGCCAAAGGGGGAACACTGAAGCTTTCTTT.